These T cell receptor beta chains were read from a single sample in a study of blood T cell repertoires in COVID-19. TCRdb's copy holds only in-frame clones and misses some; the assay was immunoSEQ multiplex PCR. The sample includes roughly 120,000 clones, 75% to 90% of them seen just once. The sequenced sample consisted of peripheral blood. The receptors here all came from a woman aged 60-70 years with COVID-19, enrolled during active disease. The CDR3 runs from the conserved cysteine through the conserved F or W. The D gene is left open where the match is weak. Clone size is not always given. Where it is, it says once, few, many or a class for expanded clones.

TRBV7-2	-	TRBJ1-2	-	TGTGCCAGCAGCGCGGGACTCTTGGCCCATGGCTACACCTTC	CASSAGLLAHGYTF
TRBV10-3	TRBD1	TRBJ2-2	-	TGTGCCATCAGCCGGGACAGGGCCGCCGGGGAGCTGTTTTTT	CAISRDRAAGELFF
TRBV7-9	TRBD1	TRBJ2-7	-	TGTGCCAGCAGCCACCGGACAGGGACGAAGGAGCAGTACTTC	CASSHRTGTKEQYF
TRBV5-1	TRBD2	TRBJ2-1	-	TGCGCCAGCAGTTTTAGCGGGGGATCCTACAATGAGCAGTTCTTC	CASSFSGGSYNEQFF
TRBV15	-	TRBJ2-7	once	TGTGCCACCAGCAGAGGGCAGGGGCCCTACGAGCAGTACTTC	CATSRGQGPYEQYF
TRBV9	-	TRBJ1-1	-	TGTGCCAGCAGCGTAGTGGGGGGAAGGGACACTGAAGCTTTCTTT	CASSVVGGRDTEAFF
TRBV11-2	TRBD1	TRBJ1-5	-	TGTGCCAGCAGTCCCGGGACAGGGAAAAATCAGCCCCAGCATTTT	CASSPGTGKNQPQHF
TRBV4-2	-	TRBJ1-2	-	TGTGCCAGCAGCCACTTAGGACAGCCATATGGCTACACCTTC	CASSHLGQPYGYTF
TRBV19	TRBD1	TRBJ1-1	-	TGTGCCAGTAGTATAGACCCGGACAGGTGGCACACTGAAGCTTTCTTT	CASSIDPDRWHTEAFF
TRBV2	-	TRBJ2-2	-	TGTGCCAGCACCGGGGAGGCATCGACTGGGGAGCTGTTTTTT	CASTGEASTGELFF